This T cell receptor (beta chain) was found in a study of blood T cell repertoires in COVID-19. About the research overall: From the United States, Italy and Spain came samples of acute and convalescent COVID-19. Sample material is recorded as cDNA or gDNA derived from T cells, B-cell-depleted T cells, or PBMCs.

With V trimmed by 3 bases and J by 3 bases, 4 bases remained unmatched. The germline CDR1 and CDR2 sequences are LGHDT and YNNKEL (reference sequence). The CDR3 is 15 residues long. In the original workflow: Amplification with reference gene primers provided the estimates of nucleated cell counts. Sequencing was performed with immunoSEQ multiplex PCR; in TCRdb, only in-frame clones are kept and a portion is missing. V and J calls and clone size are copied from that table; D and trimming were computed from the DNA. The table lists approximately 88,000 clones, about 83% of them singletons. The clonotype originates from a woman between 70 and 85 years old with acute or convalescent COVID-19. The chain combines TRBV3-1 (or the pseudogene TRBV3-2) with TRBJ1-1; TRBD1 matches 10 bases. Sequenced: peripheral blood. The CDR3 bases are TGTGCCAGCAGCCAGGGACAGGGGCTTTACACTGAAGCTTTCTTT. The encoded protein is CASSQGQGLYTEAFF.